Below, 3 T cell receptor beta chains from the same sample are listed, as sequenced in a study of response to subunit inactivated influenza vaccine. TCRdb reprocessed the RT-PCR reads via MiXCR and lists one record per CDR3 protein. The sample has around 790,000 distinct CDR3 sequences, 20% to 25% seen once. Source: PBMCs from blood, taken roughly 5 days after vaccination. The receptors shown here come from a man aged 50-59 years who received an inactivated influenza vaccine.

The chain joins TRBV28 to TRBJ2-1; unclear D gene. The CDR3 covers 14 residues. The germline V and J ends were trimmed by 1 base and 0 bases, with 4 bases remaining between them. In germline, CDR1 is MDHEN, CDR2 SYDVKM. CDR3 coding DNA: TGTGCCAGCAGTTTATTCGGCTCCTACAATGAGCAGTTCTTC. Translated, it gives CASSLFGSYNEQFF.

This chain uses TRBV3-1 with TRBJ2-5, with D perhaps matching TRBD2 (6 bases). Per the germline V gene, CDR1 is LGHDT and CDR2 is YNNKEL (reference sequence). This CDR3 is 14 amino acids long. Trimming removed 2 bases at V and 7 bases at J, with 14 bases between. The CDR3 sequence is CASSQRREEGTQYF. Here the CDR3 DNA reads TGTGCCAGCAGCCAAAGAAGGGAGGAGGGGACCCAGTACTTC.

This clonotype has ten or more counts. CDR3: CASSTLAGEETQYF. CDR3 DNA sequence: TGCGCCAGCAGCACCTTAGCGGGAGAAGAGACCCAGTACTTC. The V and J genes are TRBV5-1 and TRBJ2-5; 9 nucleotides line up with TRBD2. The CDR3 covers 14 residues. The V and J ends lost 4 bases and 3 bases, in that order; junction bases with no gene match: 4. Germline V gene data show CDR1 as SGHRS and CDR2 as YFSETQ.